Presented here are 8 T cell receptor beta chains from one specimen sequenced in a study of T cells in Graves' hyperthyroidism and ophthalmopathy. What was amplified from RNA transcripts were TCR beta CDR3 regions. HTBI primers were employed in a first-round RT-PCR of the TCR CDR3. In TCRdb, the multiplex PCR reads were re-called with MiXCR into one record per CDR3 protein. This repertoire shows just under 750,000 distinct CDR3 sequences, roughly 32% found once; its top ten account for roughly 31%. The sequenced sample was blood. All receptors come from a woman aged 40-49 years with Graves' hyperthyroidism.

This CDR3 reads CASSIGGTDEEKLFF. The CDR3 region has the DNA TGTGCCAGTAGTATAGGGGGGACAGATGAAGAAAAACTGTTTTTT. This chain links TRBV19 with TRBJ1-4, with 7 bases fitting TRBD1. The CDR3 spans 15 residues. The V gene end was trimmed by 1 base and the J gene end by 8 bases; junction bases not matched to a gene: 7. CDR1 is LNHDA, CDR2 SQIVND, per germline (reference sequence).

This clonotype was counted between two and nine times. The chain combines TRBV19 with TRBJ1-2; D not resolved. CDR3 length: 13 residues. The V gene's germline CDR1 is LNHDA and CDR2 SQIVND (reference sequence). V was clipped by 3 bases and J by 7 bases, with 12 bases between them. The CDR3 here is CASSIGEGVGYTF. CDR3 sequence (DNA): TGTGCCAGTAGTATTGGGGAGGGAGTTGGCTACACCTTC.

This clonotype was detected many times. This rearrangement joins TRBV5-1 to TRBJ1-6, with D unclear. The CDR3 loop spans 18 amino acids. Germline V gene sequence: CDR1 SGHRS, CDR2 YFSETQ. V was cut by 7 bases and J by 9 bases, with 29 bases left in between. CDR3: CASARFADGQEETSPLHF. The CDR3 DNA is TGCGCCAGCGCTAGGTTCGCGGACGGCCAAGAGGAGACTTCACCCCTCCACTTT.

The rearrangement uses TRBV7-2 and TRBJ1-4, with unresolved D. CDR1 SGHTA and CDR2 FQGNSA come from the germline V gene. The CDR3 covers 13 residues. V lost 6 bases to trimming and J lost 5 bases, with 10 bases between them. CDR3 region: CASSPVANEKLFF. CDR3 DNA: TGTGCCAGCAGTCCGGTAGCAAATGAAAAACTGTTTTTT.

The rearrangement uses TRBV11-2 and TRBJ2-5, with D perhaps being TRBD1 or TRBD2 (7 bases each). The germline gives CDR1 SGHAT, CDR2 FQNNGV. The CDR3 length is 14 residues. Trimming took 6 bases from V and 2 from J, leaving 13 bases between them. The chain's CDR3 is CASRPGGVQETQYF. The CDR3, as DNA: TGTGCCAGCAGACCAGGGGGGGTACAAGAGACCCAGTACTTC.

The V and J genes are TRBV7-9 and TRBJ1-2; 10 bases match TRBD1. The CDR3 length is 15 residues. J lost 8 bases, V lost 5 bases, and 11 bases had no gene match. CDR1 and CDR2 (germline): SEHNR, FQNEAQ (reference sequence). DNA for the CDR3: TGTGCCAGCAGCCCCCGGGGGACAGGGGCGGCAGGCTACACCTTC. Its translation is CASSPRGTGAAGYTF.

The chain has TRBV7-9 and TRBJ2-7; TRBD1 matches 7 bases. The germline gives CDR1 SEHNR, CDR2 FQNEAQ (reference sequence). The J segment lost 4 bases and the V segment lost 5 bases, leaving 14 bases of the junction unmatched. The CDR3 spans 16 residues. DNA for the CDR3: TGTGCCAGCAGCCAAGATTCATTTAGGGGACAGTACGAGCAGTACTTC. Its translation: CASSQDSFRGQYEQYF.

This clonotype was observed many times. CDR3 amino acids: CGISGANVLTF. Written as DNA, the CDR3 is TGCGGGATCTCTGGGGCCAACGTCCTGACTTTC. V is TRBV20-1 and J is TRBJ2-6, with unresolved D. There are 11 residues in the CDR3. From germline, CDR1 is DFQATT and CDR2 SNEGSKA (reference sequence).